This TCR beta chain was sequenced during a study of T cell responses to AZD1222 COVID-19 vaccine. Sequenced by immunoSEQ multiplex PCR; TCRdb stores in-frame clones only, minus some. Of some 99,000 clones listed, approximately 87% are singletons. Trimming took 1 base from V and 3 from J; bases not matched to a gene: 8. CDR1 and CDR2 from the germline V gene are SGHVS and FQNEAQ. The CDR3 is 17 residues long. The sequences come from peripheral blood, collected 28 days after the second AZD1222 dose. V is TRBV7-8 and J is TRBJ2-5, with 10 bases identical to TRBD2. The clonotype was recovered from an adult who received the AZD1222 COVID-19 vaccine. CDR3 amino acids: CASSLGRGGLAEETQYF. The CDR3, as DNA: TGTGCCAGCAGCTTAGGCCGCGGTGGACTAGCGGAAGAGACCCAGTACTTC.